This T cell receptor (beta chain) was recorded in a study of blood T cell repertoires in COVID-19 (dated by TCRdb to about 2020). The study in broad terms: The collaborator samples originated in the United States, Italy and Spain and spanned the acute and convalescent phases of COVID-19. The prospective study material was composed of cDNA or gDNA derived from T cells, B-cell-depleted T cells, or PBMCs. HLA class I and class II types, where available, came from metadata supplied by the sample provider rather than from assay-based typing. The repertoires were released in a freely available public database meant as a resource for research on the immune response to SARS-CoV-2. Nearly every sample came with metadata listing a de-identified subject ID, COVID-19 status, age in years and sex. The samples were drawn from the first 160 participants of the ongoing ImmuneRACE study and from 1,254 subjects provided by 6 global collaborators. The dataset comprised deeply sampled blood TCRbeta repertoires from subjects exposed to, actively infected with, or recovered from COVID-19. What the research found in general, with its limitations: The amount of clinical and demographic metadata varied by source and participant and was provided uncurated.

Collaborating institutions collected whole blood in K2EDTA tubes following their own protocols. For TCRbeta analysis, collaborators shipped samples as frozen whole blood, isolated PBMCs, or DNA extracted from either of those sample types. A note on this clone: The clone's antigen remains unknown. Qualities for individual bases were not recorded, and no much larger clone is one base off.

The CDR3 has 15 amino acids, counting the end cysteine and phenylalanine. Only the CDR3 portion is preserved as DNA: 45 bases, with reading frame beginning at the first base. V ends up 6 bases short and J 7 bases short, with an unmatched junction base count of 9. The CDR1 and CDR2 encoded by the germline V gene are KGHSH and LQKENI. TCRbeta CDR3 regions were amplified from genomic DNA by means of the immunoSEQ Assay, a bias-controlled multiplex PCR. The source study handled its data this way. Nucleated cell counts per sample were estimated from amplification of reference gene primers within the assay. Sequence reads were collapsed and filtered to measure the absolute abundance of every unique TCRbeta CDR3 rearrangement. Productive Simpson clonality was computed per sample as the square root of Simpson's diversity index over productive rearrangements. The immuneACCESS repertoire file appears here via TCRdb, limited to in-frame rearrangements. These files lack a portion of the clones; in checked studies, under half of the deficit traces to unresolved V genes, and the cause of the others is not known. Clone size and V and J calls were adopted from that table, with D and trimming inferred from the DNA. For this sample the table gives fewer than 500,000 clones, of which about nine tenths were detected only once. 1.4% of the sample goes to the ten largest clones.

This sequence uses TRBV18 and TRBJ1-4, and TRBD1 aligns with 9 junction nucleotides. The clonotype was recovered from a woman between 25 and 40 years old with active or convalescent COVID-19. The sequencing input was peripheral blood. The bases read TGTGCCAGCTCCAGATCCGGGACAGGGCTTGAAAAACTGTTTTTT. Its amino acids are CASSRSGTGLEKLFF.